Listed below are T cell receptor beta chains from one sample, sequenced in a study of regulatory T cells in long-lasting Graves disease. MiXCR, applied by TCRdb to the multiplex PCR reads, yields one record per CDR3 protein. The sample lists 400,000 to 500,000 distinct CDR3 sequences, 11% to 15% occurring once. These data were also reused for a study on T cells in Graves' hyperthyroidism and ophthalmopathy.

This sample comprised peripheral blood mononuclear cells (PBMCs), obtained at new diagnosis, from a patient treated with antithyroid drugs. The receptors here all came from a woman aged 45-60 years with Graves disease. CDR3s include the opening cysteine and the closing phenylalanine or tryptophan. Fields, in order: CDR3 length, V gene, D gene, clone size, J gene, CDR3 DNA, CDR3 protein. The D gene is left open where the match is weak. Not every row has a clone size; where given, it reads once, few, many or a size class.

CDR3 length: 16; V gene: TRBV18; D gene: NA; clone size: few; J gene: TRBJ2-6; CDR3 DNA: TGTGCCAGCTCACCAACAGGGGAGGCTGGGGCCAACGTCCTGACTTTC; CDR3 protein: CASSPTGEAGANVLTF
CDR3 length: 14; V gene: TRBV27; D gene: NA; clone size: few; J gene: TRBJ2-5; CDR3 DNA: TGTGCCAGCAGGCTACAGGGAGTACAAGAGACCCAGTACTTC; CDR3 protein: CASRLQGVQETQYF
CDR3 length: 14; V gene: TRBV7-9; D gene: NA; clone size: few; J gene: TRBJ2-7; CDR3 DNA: TGTGCCAGCAGCTTAGCAGGATTTACCTACGAGCAGTACTTC; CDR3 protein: CASSLAGFTYEQYF
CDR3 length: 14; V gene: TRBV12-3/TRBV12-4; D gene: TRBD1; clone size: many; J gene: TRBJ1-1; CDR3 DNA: TGTGCCAGCAGCCCAACAGGGGGCAGGAATGAAGCTTTCTTT; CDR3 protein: CASSPTGGRNEAFF
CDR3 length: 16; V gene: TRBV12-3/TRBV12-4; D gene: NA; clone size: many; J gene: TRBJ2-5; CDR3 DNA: TGTGCCAGCAGTTTTCGGATCGGGTTGGGTCAAGAGACCCAGTACTTC; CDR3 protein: CASSFRIGLGQETQYF
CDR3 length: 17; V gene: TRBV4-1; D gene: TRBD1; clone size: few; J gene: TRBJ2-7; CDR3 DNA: TGCGCCAGCAGCCAACCCAGACAGGGGATACCCTCCTACGAGCAGTACTTC; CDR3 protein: CASSQPRQGIPSYEQYF
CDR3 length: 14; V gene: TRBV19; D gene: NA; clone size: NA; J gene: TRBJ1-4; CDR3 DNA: TGTGCCAGTACCGGAGGTGCAACTAATGAAAAACTGTTTTTT; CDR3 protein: CASTGGATNEKLFF
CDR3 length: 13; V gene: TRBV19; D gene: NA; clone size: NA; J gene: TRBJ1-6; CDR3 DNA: TGTGCCAGTAGTATACGCGAAGGTTCACCCCTCCACTTT; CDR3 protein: CASSIREGSPLHF
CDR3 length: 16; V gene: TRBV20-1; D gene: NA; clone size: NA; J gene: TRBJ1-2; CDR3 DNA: TGCAGTGCAACCCCCCCGACAGAGAGGATGATCTATGGCTACACCTTC; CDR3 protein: CSATPPTERMIYGYTF
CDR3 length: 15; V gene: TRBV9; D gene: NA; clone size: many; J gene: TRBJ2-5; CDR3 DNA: TGTGCCAGCAGCACCTCGGGACGGTGGGGAGAGACCCAGTACTTC; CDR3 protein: CASSTSGRWGETQYF
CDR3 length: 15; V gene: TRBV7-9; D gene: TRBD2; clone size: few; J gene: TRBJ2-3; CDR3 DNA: TGTGCCAGCAGCTTTACTGCGGGAGCGACAGATACGCAGTATTTT; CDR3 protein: CASSFTAGATDTQYF
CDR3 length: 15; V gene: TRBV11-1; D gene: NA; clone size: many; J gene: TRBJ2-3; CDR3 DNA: TGTGCCAGCAGCTTTGAGGGAACAAGCACAGATACGCAGTATTTT; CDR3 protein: CASSFEGTSTDTQYF
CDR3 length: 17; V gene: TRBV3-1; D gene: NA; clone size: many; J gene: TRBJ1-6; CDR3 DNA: TGTGCCAGCAGCCAAGACGGCTCGTCTGGGGGCGGTTCACCCCTCCACTTT; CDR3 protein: CASSQDGSSGGGSPLHF
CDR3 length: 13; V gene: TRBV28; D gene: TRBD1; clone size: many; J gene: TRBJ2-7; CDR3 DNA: TGTGCCAGCGACGACAGGGTTGGCTACGAGCAGTACTTC; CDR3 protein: CASDDRVGYEQYF
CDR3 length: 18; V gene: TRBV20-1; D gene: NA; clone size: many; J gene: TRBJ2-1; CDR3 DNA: TGCAGTGCTAGAGGGGCGGTAGCTGAAGCGGACCTCCACAATGAGCAGTTCTTC; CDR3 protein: CSARGAVAEADLHNEQFF
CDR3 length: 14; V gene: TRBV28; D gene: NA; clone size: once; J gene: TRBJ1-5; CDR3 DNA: TGTGCCAGCAGTTCACCCGGGGGAGGTCAGCCCCAGCATTTT; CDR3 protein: CASSSPGGGQPQHF
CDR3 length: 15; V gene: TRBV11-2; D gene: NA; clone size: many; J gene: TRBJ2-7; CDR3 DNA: TGTGCCAGCAGCTTAGGAGGGAGCGGTTTCTCCGAGCAGTACTTC; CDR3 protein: CASSLGGSGFSEQYF
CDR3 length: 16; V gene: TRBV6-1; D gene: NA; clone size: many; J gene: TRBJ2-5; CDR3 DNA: TGTGCCAGCACCCCCCCGAGGGGGTTGGCACAAGAGACCCAGTACTTC; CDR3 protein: CASTPPRGLAQETQYF
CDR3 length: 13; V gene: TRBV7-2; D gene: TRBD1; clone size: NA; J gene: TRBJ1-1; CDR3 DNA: TGTGCCAGCAGCCTAGACAGGGGCACTGGAGCTTTCTTT; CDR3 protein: CASSLDRGTGAFF
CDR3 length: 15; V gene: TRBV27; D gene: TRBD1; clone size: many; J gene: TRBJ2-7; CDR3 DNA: TGTGCCAGCAGTTTAGTGGAGGCAGGGGGTGGCGAGCAGTACTTC; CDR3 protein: CASSLVEAGGGEQYF
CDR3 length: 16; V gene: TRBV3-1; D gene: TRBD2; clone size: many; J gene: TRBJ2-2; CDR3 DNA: TGTGCCAGCAGCCAAGAGTACCTAGCGGGGGCTGGGGAGCTGTTTTTT; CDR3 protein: CASSQEYLAGAGELFF
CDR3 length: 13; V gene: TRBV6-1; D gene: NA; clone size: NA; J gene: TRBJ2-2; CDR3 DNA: TGTGCCTGCTCCCCGGCGGGCACCGGGGAGCCGTTTTTT; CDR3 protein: CACSPAGTGEPFF
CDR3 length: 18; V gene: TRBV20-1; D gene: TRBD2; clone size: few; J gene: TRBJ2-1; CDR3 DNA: TGCAGTGCTAGAGACCCGGGACTAGCGGGACTTTCCTACAATGAGCAGTTCTTC; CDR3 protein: CSARDPGLAGLSYNEQFF
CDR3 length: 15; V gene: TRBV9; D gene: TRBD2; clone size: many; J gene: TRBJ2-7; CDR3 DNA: TGTGCCAGCAGCGGAGGACTAGACCCGACCTACGAGCAGTACTTC; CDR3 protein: CASSGGLDPTYEQYF
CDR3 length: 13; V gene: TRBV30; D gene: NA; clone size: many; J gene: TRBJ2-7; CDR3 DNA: TGTGCCTGGAGTGTTGACGATCTCTACGAGCAGTACTTC; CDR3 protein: CAWSVDDLYEQYF
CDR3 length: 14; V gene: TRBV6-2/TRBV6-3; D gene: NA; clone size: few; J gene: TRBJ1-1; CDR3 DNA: TGTGCCAGCAGTTACTTTGGCAAGAACACTGAAGCTTTCTTT; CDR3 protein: CASSYFGKNTEAFF
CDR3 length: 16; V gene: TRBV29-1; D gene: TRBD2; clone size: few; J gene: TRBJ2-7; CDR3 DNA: TGCAGCGTTGAATGGACTAGCGGGACCCAAGGGTACGAGCAGTACTTC; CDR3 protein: CSVEWTSGTQGYEQYF
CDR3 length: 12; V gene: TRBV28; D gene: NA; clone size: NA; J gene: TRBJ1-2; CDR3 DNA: TGTGCCAGCAGTTTTCTTCCCTATGGCTACACCTTC; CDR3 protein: CASSFLPYGYTF
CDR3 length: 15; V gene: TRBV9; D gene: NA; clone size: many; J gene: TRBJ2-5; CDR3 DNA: TGTGCCAGCAGCGTTGCCGGGACTCCAGTGGAGACCCAGTACTTC; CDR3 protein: CASSVAGTPVETQYF
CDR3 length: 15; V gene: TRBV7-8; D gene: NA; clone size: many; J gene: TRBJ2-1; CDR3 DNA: TGTGCCAGCAGCTTAGACGAGCTCCGATCGGGTGAGCAGTTCTTC; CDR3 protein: CASSLDELRSGEQFF
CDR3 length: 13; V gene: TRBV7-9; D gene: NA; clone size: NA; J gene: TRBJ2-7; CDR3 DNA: TGTGCCTGGAGGCCTCGCGGCCGGTACGAGCAGTACTTC; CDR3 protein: CAWRPRGRYEQYF
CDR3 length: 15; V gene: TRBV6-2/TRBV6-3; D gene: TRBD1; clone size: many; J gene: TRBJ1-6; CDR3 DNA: TGTGCCAGCCGTGGGACAGATCCCTATAATTCACCCCTCCACTTT; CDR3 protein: CASRGTDPYNSPLHF
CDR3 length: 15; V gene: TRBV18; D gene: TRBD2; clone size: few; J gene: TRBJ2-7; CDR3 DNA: TGTGCCAGCTCACCCCCTAGCGGGTCTCCCTACGAGCAGTACTTC; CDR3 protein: CASSPPSGSPYEQYF
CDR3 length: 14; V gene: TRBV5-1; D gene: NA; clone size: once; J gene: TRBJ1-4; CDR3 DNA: TGCGCCAGCAGCTCGGACAGTTCTAATGAAAAACTGTTTTTT; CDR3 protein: CASSSDSSNEKLFF
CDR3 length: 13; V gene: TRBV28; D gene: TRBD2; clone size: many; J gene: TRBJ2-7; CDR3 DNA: TGTGCCAGCAAAAGCGGGGGCTCCTACGAGCAGTACTTC; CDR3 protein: CASKSGGSYEQYF
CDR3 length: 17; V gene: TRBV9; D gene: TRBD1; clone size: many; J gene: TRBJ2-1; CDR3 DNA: TGTGCCAGCAGCGTAGATGGGTGGGGACAGGGCAAGGGTGAGCAGTTCTTC; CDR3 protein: CASSVDGWGQGKGEQFF
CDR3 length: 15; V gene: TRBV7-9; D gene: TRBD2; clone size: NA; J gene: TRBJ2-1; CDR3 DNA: TGTGCCAGCAGCTTGGTGGGACTAGCGGACAATGAGCAGTTCTTC; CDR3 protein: CASSLVGLADNEQFF
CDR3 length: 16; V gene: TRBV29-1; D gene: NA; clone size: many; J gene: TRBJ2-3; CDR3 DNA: TGCAGCGCCCGAGGGGGTTTTAAGGGAGCGGCAGATACGCAGTATTTT; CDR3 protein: CSARGGFKGAADTQYF
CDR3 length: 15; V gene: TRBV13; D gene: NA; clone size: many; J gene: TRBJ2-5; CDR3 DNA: TGTGCCAGCAGCTTAGGTCAGCGGTACCAAGAGACCCAGTACTTC; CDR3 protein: CASSLGQRYQETQYF